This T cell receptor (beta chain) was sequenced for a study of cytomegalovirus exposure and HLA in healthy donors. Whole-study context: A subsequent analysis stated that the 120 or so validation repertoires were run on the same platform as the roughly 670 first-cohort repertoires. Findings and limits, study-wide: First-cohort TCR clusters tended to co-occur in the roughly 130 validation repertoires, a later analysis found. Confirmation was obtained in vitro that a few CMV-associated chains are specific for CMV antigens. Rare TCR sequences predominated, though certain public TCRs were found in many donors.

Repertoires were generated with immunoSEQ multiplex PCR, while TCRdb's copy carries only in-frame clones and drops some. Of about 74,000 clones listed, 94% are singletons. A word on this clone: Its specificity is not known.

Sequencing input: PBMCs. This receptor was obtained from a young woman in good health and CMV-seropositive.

For the CDR3, the DNA is TGTGCCAGCAAACAACAGGGGGCCAGCTACGAGCAGTACTTC. It specifies CASKQQGASYEQYF. This sequence joins TRBV2 and TRBJ2-7, with 9 bases matching TRBD1. V was pared by 7 bases and J by 3 bases, with 7 bases of the junction left unmatched. The CDR3 runs to 14 residues. Germline assignment: CDR1 SNHLY and CDR2 FYNNEI. The full variable domain, rest sourced from reference TRBV2 and TRBJ2-7, is EPEVTQTPSHQVTQMGQEVILRCVPISNHLYFYWYRQILGQKVEFLVSFYNNEISEKSEIFDDQFSVERPDGSNFTLKIRSTKLEDSAMYFCASKQQGASYEQYFGPGTRLTVT.